The next 24 T cell receptor beta chains were all read from a single sample in a study of Ad26.COV2.S vaccination and SARS-CoV-2 variants. Sequencing was performed with immunoSEQ multiplex PCR; in TCRdb, only in-frame clones are kept and a portion is missing. The profile covers fewer than 900,000 clones, with approximately 88% appearing a single time and approximately 1.5% taken by the ten largest. This sample's treatment: around 19 received Ad26.COV2.S at low or high dose, single or two shots; about 5 received placebo; per-sample allocation not given. The samples date from day 63 after the first vaccine or placebo injection. The source was peripheral blood, collected in a trial of Ad26.COV2.S vaccine versus placebo. Receptors originate from a person aged 18-60 years who received the Ad26.COV2.S COVID-19 vaccine or a placebo.

Here the CDR3 DNA reads TGTGCCAGCAGTACCCGACAGATTAATTCACCCCTCCACTTT. Translation: CASSTRQINSPLHF. This chain links TRBV6-5 with TRBJ1-6; a possible D gene is TRBD1 (5 bases). Trimming removed 5 bases from V and 6 bases from J, with 11 bases in between. The CDR3 is 14 residues long. Germline values: CDR1 MNHEY, CDR2 SVGAGI.

The chain is built from TRBV15 and TRBJ2-5; D unresolved. This CDR3 comprises 16 residues. From germline, CDR1 is LNHNV and CDR2 YYDKDF (reference sequence). Trimming removed 0 bases at V and 4 bases at J, with 15 bases between. CDR3 loop: CATSRDQPGLGETQYF. Here the CDR3 DNA reads TGTGCCACCAGCAGAGATCAACCGGGCCTGGGAGAGACCCAGTACTTC.

The chain joins TRBV11-2 to TRBJ2-1, with a weak D call TRBD2 (6 bases). The CDR3 runs to 14 residues. Germline lookup yields CDR1 SGHAT and CDR2 FQNNGV. V dropped 1 base and J dropped 2 bases, with 6 bases sitting between them. The CDR3 DNA sequence: TGTGCCAGCAGCTTAGGGAGGGCCTACAATGAGCAGTTCTTC. Amino acid sequence: CASSLGRAYNEQFF.

The rearrangement links TRBV10-3 to TRBJ1-6; D is uncertain. The germline V and J ends were trimmed by 0 bases and 6 bases, with 12 bases remaining between them. Per the germline V gene, CDR1 is ENHRY and CDR2 is SYGVKD. CDR3 size: 16 residues. The CDR3 nucleotides are TGTGCCATCAGTGAGTCCTGGGGAGCCTTTAATTCACCCCTCCACTTT. This encodes CAISESWGAFNSPLHF.

The CDR3 reads CASSPGHGEKLFF. CDR3 bases: TGTGCCAGCAGCCCAGGACACGGGGAAAAACTGTTTTTT. V is TRBV7-9 and J is TRBJ1-4; D is perhaps TRBD1 (5 bases). There are 13 residues in the CDR3. V was trimmed by 5 bases and J by 8 bases, leaving 12 bases between them. Germline lookup yields CDR1 SEHNR and CDR2 FQNEAQ (reference sequence).

The chain couples TRBV28 to TRBJ1-1, with a tentative D call TRBD1 (6 bases). The CDR3 spans 15 residues. Germline V CDR1 and CDR2: MDHEN, SYDVKM. Deletions cut 3 bases from V and 1 base from J, with 12 bases between. The CDR3 here is CASSLGGAGNTEAFF. For the CDR3, the DNA is TGTGCCAGCAGTTTGGGGGGGGCGGGGAACACTGAAGCTTTCTTT. Full variable domain (remainder filled in from reference TRBV28 and TRBJ1-1): DVKVTQSSRYLVKRTGEKVFLECVQDMDHENMFWYRQDPGLGLRLIYFSYDVKMKEKGDIPEGYSVSREKKERFSLILESASTNQTSMYLCASSLGGAGNTEAFFGQGTRLTVV.

This rearrangement joins TRBV6-6 to TRBJ2-7; TRBD1 matches 10 bases. This CDR3 contains 13 residues. Looked up from germline, CDR1 is MNHNY and CDR2 is SVGAGI (reference sequence). After removal of 4 bases from V and 6 bases from J, the junction contained 3 bases not matched to a gene. CDR3 coding DNA: TGTGCCAGCAGTTGGACAGGGGGAGGCGAGCAGTACTTC. It yields the protein CASSWTGGGEQYF.

A note on this clone: Mismatch with germline at one junction end may stem from a read error. The V and J genes are TRBV5-4 and TRBJ2-7, with D perhaps matching TRBD1 or TRBD2 (7 bases each). The germline V gene has CDR1 SGHNT and CDR2 YYREEE (reference sequence). This CDR3 comprises 9 residues. CDR3 region: CASKTGRGF. The CDR3 nucleotides read TGTGCCAGCAAGACAGGGAGGGGGTTC.

The chain employs TRBV11-3 and TRBJ2-3, with D perhaps TRBD1 (7 bases). The length of the CDR3 is 16 residues. V shed 1 base and J shed 5 bases, with 16 bases lying between them. Germline loops: CDR1 SGHNT, CDR2 YENEEA. The CDR3 coding sequence is TGTGCCAGCAGCTTAGCGCAGGGGGGTTCCCAAGATACGCAGTATTTT. The encoded protein is CASSLAQGGSQDTQYF.

CDR3 protein: CASSPMRGSGLNTDTQYF. The CDR3 DNA is TGTGCCAGCAGCCCCATGAGAGGTAGCGGGCTTAACACAGATACGCAGTATTTT. The chain joins TRBV5-6 to TRBJ2-3; 7 bases line up with TRBD2. V shed 4 bases and J 2 bases; nucleotides not matched to a gene: 16. Germline V gene sequence: CDR1 SGHDT, CDR2 YYEEEE. The CDR3 has 18 residues.

V usage is TRBV25-1 and J usage is TRBJ2-3; 8 nucleotides line up with TRBD2. The length of the CDR3 is 14 residues. Germline CDR1 reads MGHDK; CDR2 reads SYGVNS. Trimming took 5 bases from V and 4 from J; bases not matched to a gene: 5. The CDR3 here is CASSPAGAPDTQYF. The CDR3 bases are TGTGCCAGCAGTCCAGCGGGAGCCCCAGATACGCAGTATTTT.

The chain recombines TRBV15 with TRBJ2-5; TRBD1 is a possible D gene (6 bases). Germline lookup yields CDR1 LNHNV and CDR2 YYDKDF (reference sequence). The CDR3 is 15 amino acids. Trimming removed 0 bases at V and 2 bases at J, with 10 bases between. The CDR3 here is CATSRERDTQETQYF. The DNA for the CDR3 is TGTGCCACCAGCAGAGAGAGGGACACTCAAGAGACCCAGTACTTC.

The V gene is TRBV18, the J gene TRBJ1-1; TRBD1 might be the D (5 bases). The CDR3 is 12 residues long. V lost 2 bases, J lost 7 bases, and 8 bases lay in between. Germline-derived CDR1 and CDR2 are KGHSH and LQKENI. The CDR3 here is CASSPDRFEAFF. The CDR3 region has the DNA TGTGCCAGCTCACCAGACAGATTTGAAGCTTTCTTT.

This chain uses TRBV9 with TRBJ2-3, with unresolved D. The CDR3 consists of 13 residues. V was clipped by 4 bases and J by 4 bases, with 10 bases between them. CDR1 is SGDLS and CDR2 is YYNGEE in the germline V gene. The CDR3 loop is CASSPSRPDTQYF. The CDR3 nucleotides are TGTGCCAGCAGCCCGTCCCGGCCAGATACGCAGTATTTT.

The chain uses TRBV21-1 and TRBJ2-7; TRBD1, the D gene given by the table, was not confirmed from the DNA. TRBV21-1 is a pseudogene. The CDR3 has 12 amino acids. The CDR3 loop reads CASAGPRYEQYF. The DNA for the CDR3 is TGTGCCAGCGCTGGCCCCCGCTACGAGCAGTACTTC.

The chain is built from TRBV5-1 and TRBJ2-3; TRBD2 matches 8 bases. The CDR3 contains 16 residues. CDR1 is SGHRS, CDR2 YFSETQ, per germline. Trimming at V came to 0 bases and at J to 1 base, leaving 4 bases not matched to a gene. CDR3 DNA sequence: TGCGCCAGCAGCTTGGCCAAAGCGGGGGGCACAGATACGCAGTATTTT. The encoded protein is CASSLAKAGGTDTQYF.

The count of this clone is one. The V gene is TRBV30, the J gene TRBJ1-6, with D hard to call. The germline V and J ends were trimmed by 1 base and 6 bases, with 13 bases remaining between them. CDR1 GTSNPN and CDR2 SVGIG come from the germline V gene (reference sequence). CDR3 length: 15 residues. This CDR3 is CAWSAWSASNSPLHF. The CDR3 coding sequence is TGTGCCTGGAGTGCCTGGAGCGCTAGTAATTCACCCCTCCACTTT.

With regard to this clone: A read error may account for a junction end that differs from germline. The chain uses TRBV29-1 and TRBJ1-1, with D tentatively TRBD1 (5 bases). Germline CDR1 SQVTM, CDR2 ANQGSEA. The CDR3 loop spans 14 amino acids. CDR3 sequence reads: CSVGKGVTNAEAFF. CDR3 nucleotide sequence: TGCAGCGTTGGTAAAGGGGTCACGAACGCTGAAGCTTTCTTT. Looking up the rest from reference TRBV29-1 and TRBJ1-1 gives the full variable domain: SAVISQKPSRDICQRGTSLTIQCQVDSQVTMMFWYRQQPGQSLTLIATANQGSEATYESGFVIDKFPISRPNLTFSTLTVSNMSPEDSSIYLCSVGKGVTNAEAFFGQGTRLTVV.

The J gene is TRBJ2-3, the V gene TRBV6-1; TRBD2 agrees at 9 bases. This CDR3 contains 15 residues. J lost 4 bases, V lost 3 bases, and 5 bases had no gene match. Germline V CDR1 and CDR2: MNHNS, SASEGT. The CDR3 is CASSDRGGGSDTQYF. CDR3 nucleotide sequence: TGTGCCAGCAGTGACCGCGGGGGGGGATCAGATACGCAGTATTTT.

The chain joins TRBV19 to TRBJ2-1; D not certain. The V gene's germline CDR1 is LNHDA and CDR2 SQIVND (reference sequence). The CDR3 contains 15 residues. V was cut by 8 bases and J by 4 bases, with 18 bases left in between. The CDR3 DNA is TGTGCCAGTCCCCCACACGGTGATCCTTACAATGAGCAGTTCTTC. It yields the protein CASPPHGDPYNEQFF.

The rearrangement links TRBV7-9 to TRBJ1-2; unclear D gene. The CDR3 runs to 17 residues. Trimming cost V 1 base and J 0 bases, with 15 bases left between them. CDR1 SEHNR and CDR2 FQNEAQ come from the germline V gene (reference sequence). CDR3 sequence: CASSLGAGGGANYGYTF. The DNA for the CDR3 is TGTGCCAGCAGCTTAGGGGCAGGTGGTGGAGCTAACTATGGCTACACCTTC. Full variable domain (outside the CDR3, taken from reference TRBV7-9 and TRBJ1-2): DTGVSQNPRHKITKRGQNVTFRCDPISEHNRLYWYRQTLGQGPEFLTYFQNEAQLEKSRLLSDRFSAERPKGSFSTLEIQRTEQGDSAMYLCASSLGAGGGANYGYTFGSGTRLTVV.

The genes are TRBV7-2 and TRBJ2-5, with 9 bases matching TRBD2. There are 14 residues in the CDR3. Trimming took 6 bases from V and 1 from J; bases not matched to a gene: 3. Germline CDR1 SGHTA, CDR2 FQGNSA. The CDR3 loop is CASSYSGGQETQYF. CDR3 sequence (DNA): TGTGCCAGCAGTTATAGCGGGGGCCAAGAGACCCAGTACTTC.

CDR3 loop: CATSRGGDSNQPQHF. Here the CDR3 DNA reads TGTGCCACCAGCAGAGGAGGAGATAGCAATCAGCCCCAGCATTTT. This rearrangement joins TRBV15 to TRBJ1-5, with D unclear. The V end lost 1 base, the J end lost 0 bases, and 7 bases lay between the germline ends. The CDR3 is made up of 15 amino acids. Germline values: CDR1 LNHNV, CDR2 YYDKDF (reference sequence).

The chain has TRBV5-1 and TRBJ1-2; D is uncertain. Germline CDR1 is SGHRS and CDR2 is YFSETQ. Trimming removed 3 bases from V and 6 bases from J, with 12 bases in between. This CDR3 has 13 amino acids. The chain's CDR3 is CASSSGPRNGYTF. The DNA of the CDR3 is TGCGCCAGCAGCTCCGGGCCACGAAATGGCTACACCTTC.